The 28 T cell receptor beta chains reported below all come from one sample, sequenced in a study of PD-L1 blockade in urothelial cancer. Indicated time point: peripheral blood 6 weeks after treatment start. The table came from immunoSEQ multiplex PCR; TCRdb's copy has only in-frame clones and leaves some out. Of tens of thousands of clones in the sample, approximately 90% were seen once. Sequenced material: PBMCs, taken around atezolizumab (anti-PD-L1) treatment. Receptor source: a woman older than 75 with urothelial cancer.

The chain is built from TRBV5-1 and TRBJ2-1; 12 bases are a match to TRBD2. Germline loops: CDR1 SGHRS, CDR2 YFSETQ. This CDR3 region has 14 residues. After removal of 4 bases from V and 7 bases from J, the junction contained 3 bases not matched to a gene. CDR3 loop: CASSPGTSGNEQFF. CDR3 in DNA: TGCGCCAGCAGCCCAGGGACTAGCGGGAATGAGCAGTTCTTC.

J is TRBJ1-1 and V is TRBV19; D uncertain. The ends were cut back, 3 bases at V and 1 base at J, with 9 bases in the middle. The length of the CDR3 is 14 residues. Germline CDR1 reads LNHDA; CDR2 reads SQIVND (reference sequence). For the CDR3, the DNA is TGTGCCAGTAGTATGGGAGTCCCGAACACTGAAGCTTTCTTT. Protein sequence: CASSMGVPNTEAFF.

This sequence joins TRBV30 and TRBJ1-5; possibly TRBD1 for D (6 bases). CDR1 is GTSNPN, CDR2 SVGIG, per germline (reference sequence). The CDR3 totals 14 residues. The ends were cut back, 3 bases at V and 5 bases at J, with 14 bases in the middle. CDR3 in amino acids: CAWRGTPGDQPQHF. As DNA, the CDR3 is TGTGCCTGGAGGGGGACACCCGGTGATCAGCCCCAGCATTTT. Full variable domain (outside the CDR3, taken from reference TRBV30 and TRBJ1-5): SQTIHQWPATLVQPVGSPLSLECTVEGTSNPNLYWYRQAAGRGLQLLFYSVGIGQISSEVPQNLSASRPQDRQFILSSKKLLLSDSGFYLCAWRGTPGDQPQHFGDGTRLSIL.

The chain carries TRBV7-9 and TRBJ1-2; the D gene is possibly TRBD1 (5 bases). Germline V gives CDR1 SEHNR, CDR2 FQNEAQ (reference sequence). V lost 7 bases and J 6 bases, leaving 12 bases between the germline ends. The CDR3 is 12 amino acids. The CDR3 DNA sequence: TGTGCCAGCATTCTACCGGGGGATGGCTACACCTTC. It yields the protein CASILPGDGYTF.

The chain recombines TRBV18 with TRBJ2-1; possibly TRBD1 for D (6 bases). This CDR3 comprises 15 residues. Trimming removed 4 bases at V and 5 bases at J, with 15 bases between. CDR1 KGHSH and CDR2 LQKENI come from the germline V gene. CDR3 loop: CASSRNRDPNNEQFF. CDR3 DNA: TGTGCCAGCTCACGAAACAGGGATCCAAACAATGAGCAGTTCTTC.

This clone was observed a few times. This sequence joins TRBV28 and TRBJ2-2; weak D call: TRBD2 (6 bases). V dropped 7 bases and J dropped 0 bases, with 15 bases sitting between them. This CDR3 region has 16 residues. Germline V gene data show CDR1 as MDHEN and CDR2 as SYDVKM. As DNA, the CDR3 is TGTGCCAGCAACCCCGGGAGTAGAACGAACACCGGGGAGCTGTTTTTT. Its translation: CASNPGSRTNTGELFF.

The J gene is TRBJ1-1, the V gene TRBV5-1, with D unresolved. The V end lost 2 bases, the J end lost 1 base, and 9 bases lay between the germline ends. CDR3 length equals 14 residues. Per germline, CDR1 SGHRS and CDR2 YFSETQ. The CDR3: CASSFWSENTEAFF. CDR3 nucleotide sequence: TGCGCCAGCAGCTTTTGGAGTGAGAACACTGAAGCTTTCTTT.

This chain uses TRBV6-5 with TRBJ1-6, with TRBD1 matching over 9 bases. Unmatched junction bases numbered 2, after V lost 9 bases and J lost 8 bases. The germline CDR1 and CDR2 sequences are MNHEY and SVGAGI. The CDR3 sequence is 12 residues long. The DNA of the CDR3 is TGTGCCAGTAGACAGGGGGATTCACCCCTCCACTTT. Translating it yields CASRQGDSPLHF.

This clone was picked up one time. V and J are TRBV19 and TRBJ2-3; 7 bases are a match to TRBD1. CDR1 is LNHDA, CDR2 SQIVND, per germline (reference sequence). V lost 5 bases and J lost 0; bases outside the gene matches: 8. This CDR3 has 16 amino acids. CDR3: CASSSLGTASTDTQYF. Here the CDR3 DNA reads TGTGCCAGTAGTTCCCTAGGGACAGCTAGCACAGATACGCAGTATTTT.

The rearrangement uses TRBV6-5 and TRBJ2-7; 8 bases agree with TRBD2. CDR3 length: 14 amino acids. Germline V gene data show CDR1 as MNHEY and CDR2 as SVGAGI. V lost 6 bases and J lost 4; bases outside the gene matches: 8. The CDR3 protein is CASSHGGGLYEQYF. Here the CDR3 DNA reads TGTGCCAGCAGCCACGGCGGGGGGTTATACGAGCAGTACTTC.

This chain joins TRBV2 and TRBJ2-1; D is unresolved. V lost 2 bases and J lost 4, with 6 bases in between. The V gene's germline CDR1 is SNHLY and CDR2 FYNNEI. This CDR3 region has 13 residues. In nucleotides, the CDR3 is TGTGCCAGCAGTGAATACAGTTACAATGAGCAGTTCTTC. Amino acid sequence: CASSEYSYNEQFF.

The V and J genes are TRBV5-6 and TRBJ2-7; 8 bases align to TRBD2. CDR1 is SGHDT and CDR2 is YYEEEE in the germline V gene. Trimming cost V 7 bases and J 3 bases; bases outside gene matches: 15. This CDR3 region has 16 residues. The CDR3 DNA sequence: TGTGCCAGCTCTTCCGGGAGGGGCGGCATATACTACGAGCAGTACTTC. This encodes CASSSGRGGIYYEQYF. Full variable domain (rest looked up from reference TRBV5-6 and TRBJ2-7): DAGVTQSPTHLIKTRGQQVTLRCSPKSGHDTVSWYQQALGQGPQFIFQYYEEEERQRGNFPDRFSGHQFPNYSSELNVNALLLGDSALYLCASSSGRGGIYYEQYFGPGTRLTVT.

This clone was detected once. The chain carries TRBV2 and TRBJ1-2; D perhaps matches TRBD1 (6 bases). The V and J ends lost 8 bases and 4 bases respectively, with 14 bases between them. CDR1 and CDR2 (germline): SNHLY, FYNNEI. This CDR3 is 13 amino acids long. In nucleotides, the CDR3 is TGTGCCAGCTCTTTGGACAGCAGCTATGGCTACACCTTC. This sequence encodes CASSLDSSYGYTF.

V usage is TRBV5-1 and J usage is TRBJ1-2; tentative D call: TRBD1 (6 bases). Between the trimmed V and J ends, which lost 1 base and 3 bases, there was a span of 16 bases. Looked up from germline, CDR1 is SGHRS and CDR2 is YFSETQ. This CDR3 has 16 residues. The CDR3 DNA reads TGCGCCAGCAGCTTGAGTTCAGGGGTTACAGACTATGGCTACACCTTC. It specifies CASSLSSGVTDYGYTF. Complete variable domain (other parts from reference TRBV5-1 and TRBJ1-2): KAGVTQTPRYLIKTRGQQVTLSCSPISGHRSVSWYQQTPGQGLQFLFEYFSETQRNKGNFPGRFSGRQFSNSRSEMNVSTLELGDSALYLCASSLSSGVTDYGYTFGSGTRLTVV.

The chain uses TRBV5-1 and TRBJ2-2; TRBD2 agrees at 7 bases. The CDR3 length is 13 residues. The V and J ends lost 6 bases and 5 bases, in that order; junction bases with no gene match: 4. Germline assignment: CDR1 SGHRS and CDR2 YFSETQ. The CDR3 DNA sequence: TGCGCCAGCACCCCTAGCGGAACCGGGGAGCTGTTTTTT. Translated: CASTPSGTGELFF.

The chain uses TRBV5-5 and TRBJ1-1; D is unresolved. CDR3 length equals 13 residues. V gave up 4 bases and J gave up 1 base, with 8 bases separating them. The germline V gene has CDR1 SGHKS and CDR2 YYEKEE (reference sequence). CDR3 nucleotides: TGTGCCAGCAGCCTTGAGGAGAACACTGAAGCTTTCTTT. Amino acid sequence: CASSLEENTEAFF.

The CDR3 coding sequence is TGTGCCAGCAACGGTGGGGCGGACTATGGCTACACCTTC. It specifies CASNGGADYGYTF. The chain carries TRBV28 and TRBJ1-2; D may be TRBD1 (5 bases). The CDR3 length is 13 residues. Trimming took 7 bases from V and 3 from J, leaving 12 bases between them. CDR1 and CDR2 from the germline V gene are MDHEN and SYDVKM.

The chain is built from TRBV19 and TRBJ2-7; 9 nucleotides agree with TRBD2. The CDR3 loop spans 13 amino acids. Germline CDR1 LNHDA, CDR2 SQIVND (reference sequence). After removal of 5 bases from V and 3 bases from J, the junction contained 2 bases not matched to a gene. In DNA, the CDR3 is TGTGCCAGTAGTGCTAGCGGGATCTACGAGCAGTACTTC. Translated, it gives CASSASGIYEQYF.

CDR3 DNA: TGTGCCTCAAACGAGGCCCACAATGAGCAGTTCTTC. The encoded protein is CASNEAHNEQFF. The rearrangement uses TRBV10-3 and TRBJ2-1; D ambiguous. Deletions cut 11 bases from V and 5 bases from J, with 13 bases between. CDR3 length equals 12 residues. Per germline, CDR1 ENHRY and CDR2 SYGVKD.

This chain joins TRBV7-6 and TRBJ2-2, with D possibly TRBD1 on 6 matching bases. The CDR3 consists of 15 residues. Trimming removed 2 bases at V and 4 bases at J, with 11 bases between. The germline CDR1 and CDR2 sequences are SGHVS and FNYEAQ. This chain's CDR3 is CASSLMTDSTGELFF. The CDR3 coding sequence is TGTGCCAGCAGCTTAATGACGGACAGCACCGGGGAGCTGTTTTTT.

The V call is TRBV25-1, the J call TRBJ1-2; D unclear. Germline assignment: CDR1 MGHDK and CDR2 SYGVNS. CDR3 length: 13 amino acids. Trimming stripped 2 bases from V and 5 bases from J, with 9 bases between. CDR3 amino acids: CASSEPPGYGYTF. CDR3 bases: TGTGCCAGCAGTGAACCTCCGGGTTATGGCTACACCTTC.

For the CDR3, the DNA is TGTGCCAGCAACCCCGTGGGTAGCGGGAGGGATGGTGAGCAGTTCTTC. This sequence encodes CASNPVGSGRDGEQFF. The chain employs TRBV7-9 and TRBJ2-1; 11 bases are shared with TRBD2. The ends lost 7 bases at V and 9 bases at J; junction bases unmatched: 14. The length of the CDR3 is 16 residues. The germline V gene encodes CDR1 SEHNR and CDR2 FQNEAQ (reference sequence).

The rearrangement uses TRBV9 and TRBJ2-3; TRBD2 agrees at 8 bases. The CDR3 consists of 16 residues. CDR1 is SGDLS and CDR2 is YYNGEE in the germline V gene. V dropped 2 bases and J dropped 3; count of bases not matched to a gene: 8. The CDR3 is CASSVGGGGRTDTQYF. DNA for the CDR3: TGTGCCAGCAGCGTCGGGGGGGGAGGGAGGACAGATACGCAGTATTTT.

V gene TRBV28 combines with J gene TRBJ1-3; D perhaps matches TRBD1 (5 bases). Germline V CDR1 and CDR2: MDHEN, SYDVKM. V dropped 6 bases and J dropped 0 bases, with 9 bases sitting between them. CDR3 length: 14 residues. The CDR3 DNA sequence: TGTGCCAGCAGGACAGCTAACTCTGGAAACACCATATATTTT. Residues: CASRTANSGNTIYF.

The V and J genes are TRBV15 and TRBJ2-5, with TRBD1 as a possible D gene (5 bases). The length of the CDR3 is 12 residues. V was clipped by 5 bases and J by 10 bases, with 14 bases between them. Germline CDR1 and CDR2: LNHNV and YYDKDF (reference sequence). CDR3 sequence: CATSPRPRVQYF. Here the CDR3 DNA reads TGTGCCACCAGCCCGCGTCCCAGGGTCCAGTACTTC.

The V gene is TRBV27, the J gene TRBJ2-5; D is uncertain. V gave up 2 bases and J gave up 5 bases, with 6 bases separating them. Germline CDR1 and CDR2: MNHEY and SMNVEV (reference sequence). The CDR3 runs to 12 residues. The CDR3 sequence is CASSLSGETQYF. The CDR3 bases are TGTGCCAGCAGTTTAAGTGGCGAGACCCAGTACTTC.

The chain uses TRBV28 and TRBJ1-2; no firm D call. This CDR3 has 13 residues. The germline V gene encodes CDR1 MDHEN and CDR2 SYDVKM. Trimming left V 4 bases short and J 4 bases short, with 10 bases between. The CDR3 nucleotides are TGTGCCAGCAGTTCAGGAGGGTTCTATGGCTACACCTTC. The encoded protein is CASSSGGFYGYTF.

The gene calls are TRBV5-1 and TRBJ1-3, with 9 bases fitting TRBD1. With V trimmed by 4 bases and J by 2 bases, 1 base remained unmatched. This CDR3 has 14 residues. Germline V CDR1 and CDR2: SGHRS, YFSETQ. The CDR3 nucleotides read TGCGCCAGCAGCCGACAGGGGGCTGGAAACACCATATATTTT. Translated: CASSRQGAGNTIYF.